Listed below are T cell receptor beta chains from one sample, sequenced in a study of blood T cell repertoires in COVID-19. Generated by immunoSEQ multiplex PCR, the TCRdb table keeps only in-frame clones and is missing some. The sample includes more than 150,000 clones, around four fifths of them seen just once. Source material: PBMCs or T cells enriched from blood (not recorded which). These receptors originate from a woman aged 50 to 65 who had recovered from COVID-19. Each CDR3 is given with its conserved first and last residue. The order of the fields is D gene, V gene, J gene, CDR3 protein. A D gene is named only where the DNA matches it firmly.

>.|TRBV24-1|TRBJ2-7
CATGGDTSYEQYF
>TRBD1|TRBV5-1|TRBJ1-1
CASVPTGSGDSEAFF
>.|TRBV2|TRBJ1-6
CASREARAGVPLHF
>.|TRBV2|TRBJ1-6
CASSASKNNSPLHF
>.|TRBV19|TRBJ1-3
CASSMGAGGAHSGNTIYF
>.|TRBV12-3/TRBV12-4|TRBJ2-7
CASRGTSYEQYF
>TRBD1|TRBV4-1|TRBJ2-2
CASSREGQGIETGELFF
>TRBD1|TRBV4-2|TRBJ1-4
CASSPDRGPWKLFF
>.|TRBV28|TRBJ1-5
CASSFSGQPQHF
>.|TRBV19|TRBJ2-7
CASSGRRDLLGEQYF
>.|TRBV10-3|TRBJ1-4
CAISEGARKLFF
>TRBD1|TRBV11-2|TRBJ1-4
CASSPRQGVNEKLFF
>.|TRBV4-2|TRBJ2-7
CASSQDINAYSYEQYF
>.|TRBV7-9|TRBJ2-1
CASSLAYVQNSLNEQFF
>.|TRBV9|TRBJ2-7
CASSTSAGEQYF
>.|TRBV4-3|TRBJ2-7
CASSQKPGSSYEQYF
>.|TRBV29-1|TRBJ2-2
CSVKQGSGELFF
>TRBD2|TRBV11-2|TRBJ2-1
CASSLRLAGDEQFF
>TRBD1|TRBV4-3|TRBJ1-2
CASSQAGTAYGYTF
>TRBD1|TRBV29-1|TRBJ1-5
CSVSGQGDQPQHF
>TRBD1|TRBV18|TRBJ1-6
CASSPKTGSDSPLHF
>.|TRBV4-1|TRBJ1-3
CASSFVSEGGNTIYF
>.|TRBV4-2|TRBJ2-1
CASSPTDTRGDYHNEQFF
>TRBD1|TRBV9|TRBJ1-5
CASSVSGDRDQPQHF
>TRBD1|TRBV7-6|TRBJ2-2
CASSPRQGWSGELFF
>.|TRBV28|TRBJ2-7
CASSSGQSSYEQYF
>TRBD1|TRBV28|TRBJ1-1
CASYRPGQATEAFF
>.|TRBV12-3/TRBV12-4|TRBJ1-3
CASSLARAGTIYF
>.|TRBV5-4|TRBJ1-2
CASSLRGSVGYTF
>.|TRBV6-5|TRBJ1-3
CASSYGGVGGNTIYF
>TRBD2|TRBV10-3|TRBJ2-3
CAIRSSGSGDTQYF
>TRBD2|TRBV3-1/TRBV3-2|TRBJ2-4
CASSHTSGISLAKNIQYF
>TRBD2|TRBV11-1|TRBJ2-1
CASREGTSGRHGGFF
>.|TRBV12-3/TRBV12-4|TRBJ1-1
CASSFMGGTEAFF
>TRBD2|TRBV6-4|TRBJ2-3
CASKRAGSPGDTQYF
>.|TRBV7-9|TRBJ1-2
CASSPQGLGYTF
>TRBD1|TRBV5-1|TRBJ1-5
CASSLGTGGTNQPQHF
>.|TRBV5-1|TRBJ1-2
CASSAGTQGGGYTF
>.|TRBV19|TRBJ1-4
CASSPRTALTTNEKLFF
>TRBD1|TRBV20-1|TRBJ1-2
CTPPGQEGYTF
>TRBD1|TRBV2|TRBJ1-2
CASRGDSPNYGYTF
>TRBD1|TRBV19|TRBJ2-7
CASSLWTGPQDEQYF
>.|TRBV27|TRBJ1-5
CASSFREGNQPQHF
>TRBD2|TRBV28|TRBJ2-1
CASSLLTSGTSYNEQFF
>.|TRBV6-1|TRBJ1-5
CASSDGYSNQPQHF
>.|TRBV4-3|TRBJ2-2
CASSQDVSGHTGELFF
>.|TRBV7-3|TRBJ1-2
CASSMDSLYGYTF
>.|TRBV14|TRBJ2-7
CASSLRGDTYEQYF
>TRBD1|TRBV7-2|TRBJ2-7
CASSLVGTGKFYEQYF
>.|TRBV28|TRBJ2-7
CASSLIIQGSYEQYF
>.|TRBV7-9|TRBJ1-6
CASSFRTVNSPLHF
>.|TRBV5-8|TRBJ2-5
CASSLNFEETQYF
>.|TRBV28|TRBJ2-7
CASSQRHPSYEQYF
>.|TRBV27|TRBJ2-7
CASSLKQGGSYEQYF
>TRBD2|TRBV5-4|TRBJ2-3
CASSLSSGGPSYTQYF